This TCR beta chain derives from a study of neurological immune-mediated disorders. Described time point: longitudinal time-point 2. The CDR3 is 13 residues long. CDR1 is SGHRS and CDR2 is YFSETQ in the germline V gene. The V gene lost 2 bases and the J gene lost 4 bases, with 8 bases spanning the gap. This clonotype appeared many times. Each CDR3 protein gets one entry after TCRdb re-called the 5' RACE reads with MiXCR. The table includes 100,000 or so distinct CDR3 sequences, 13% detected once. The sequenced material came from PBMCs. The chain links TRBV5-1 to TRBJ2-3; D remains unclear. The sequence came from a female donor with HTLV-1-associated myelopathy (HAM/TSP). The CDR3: CASSLEFPDTQYF. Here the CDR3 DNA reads TGCGCCAGCAGCTTAGAGTTCCCAGATACGCAGTATTTT.